These 25 T cell receptor beta chains originate from one sample sequenced in a study of CD8 T cells in Susac syndrome. The authors reverse transcribed roughly 0.5 to 1 ug RNA with random hexamers. TCRdb recomputed calls from the immunoSEQ multiplex PCR reads with MiXCR, one row per CDR3 protein. The sample carries 100,000 or so distinct CDR3 sequences, nearly 97% recorded once. The sample consisted of CD8+ T cells from PBMCs. These receptors all stem from a human donor with Susac syndrome.

The chain is built from TRBV29-1 and TRBJ2-7, with unresolved D. Germline-derived CDR1 and CDR2 are SQVTM and ANQGSEA. The V gene lost 1 base and the J gene lost 4 bases, with 26 bases spanning the gap. The length of the CDR3 is 18 residues. The CDR3 sequence is CSVEARSVPGRMEYEQYF. The CDR3, as DNA: TGCAGCGTTGAAGCACGAAGCGTCCCAGGACGAATGGAATACGAGCAGTACTTC.

The chain has TRBV11-2 and TRBJ1-1; no firm D call. Trimming took off 0 bases at V and 4 bases at J, with 12 bases between the two ends. CDR3 length equals 15 residues. The germline V gene has CDR1 SGHAT and CDR2 FQNNGV. CDR3 coding DNA: TGTGCCAGCAGCTTAGAGAGGATCGGGAGCACTGAAGCTTTCTTT. This translates into CASSLERIGSTEAFF.

The rearrangement joins TRBV9 to TRBJ2-1, with D tentatively TRBD1 (6 bases). This CDR3 comprises 15 residues. The germline V gene has CDR1 SGDLS and CDR2 YYNGEE. V lost 3 bases and J 3 bases, leaving 13 bases between the germline ends. The CDR3: CASSGRAGDYNEQFF. CDR3 nucleotide sequence: TGTGCCAGCAGCGGAAGGGCAGGGGACTACAATGAGCAGTTCTTC.

J is TRBJ1-6 and V is TRBV7-9; weak D call: TRBD1 (6 bases). Germline assignment: CDR1 SEHNR and CDR2 FQNEAQ (reference sequence). Trimming took 4 bases from V and 6 from J, leaving 10 bases between them. There are 14 residues in the CDR3. CDR3 sequence (DNA): TGTGCCAGCAGCTCCGGACAGCCTAATTCACCCCTCCACTTT. This gives the protein CASSSGQPNSPLHF. Full variable domain (outside the CDR3, taken from reference TRBV7-9 and TRBJ1-6): DTGVSQNPRHKITKRGQNVTFRCDPISEHNRLYWYRQTLGQGPEFLTYFQNEAQLEKSRLLSDRFSAERPKGSFSTLEIQRTEQGDSAMYLCASSSGQPNSPLHFGNGTRLTVT.

This chain links TRBV20-1 with TRBJ2-5; D is ambiguous. Germline CDR1 is DFQATT and CDR2 is SNEGSKA (reference sequence). This CDR3 comprises 14 residues. V was pared by 0 bases and J by 5 bases, with 13 bases between. This chain's CDR3 is CSARDWGVVETQYF. The DNA for the CDR3 is TGCAGTGCTAGAGATTGGGGTGTGGTTGAGACCCAGTACTTC.

This chain's CDR3 is CASSWDRGRTEAFF. CDR3 DNA: TGTGCCAGCAGCTGGGACAGGGGGCGGACTGAAGCTTTCTTT. The chain is built from TRBV5-4 and TRBJ1-1; 12 bases align to TRBD1. CDR3 length: 14 residues. With V trimmed by 3 bases and J by 5 bases, 2 bases remained unmatched. Germline CDR1 reads SGHNT; CDR2 reads YYREEE (reference sequence).

This chain links TRBV24-1 with TRBJ2-3; D not certain. CDR3 length: 14 residues. In germline, CDR1 is KGHDR, CDR2 SFDVKD. V lost 3 bases to trimming and J lost 4 bases, with 10 bases between them. CDR3 loop: CATSDPSQPDTQYF. The CDR3 DNA sequence: TGTGCCACCAGTGATCCGAGCCAGCCAGATACGCAGTATTTT.

Here the CDR3 reads CASSKTGTGNEKLFF. In DNA, the CDR3 is TGTGCCAGCAGCAAAACCGGGACAGGAAATGAAAAACTGTTTTTT. This chain connects TRBV7-9 to TRBJ1-4, with TRBD1 identical over 8 bases. With 5 bases clipped from V and 5 bases from J, the junction kept 7 bases outside the gene matches. Germline V CDR1 and CDR2: SEHNR, FQNEAQ (reference sequence). The CDR3 is 15 amino acids.

This chain uses TRBV4-1 with TRBJ1-2; unclear D gene. Deletions cut 3 bases from V and 2 bases from J, with 13 bases between. The germline V gene encodes CDR1 MGHRA and CDR2 YSYEKL. This CDR3 is 15 amino acids long. The CDR3 sequence: CASSQENGWNYGYTF. In nucleotides, the CDR3 is TGCGCCAGCAGCCAGGAAAATGGATGGAACTATGGCTACACCTTC.

J is TRBJ2-3 and V is TRBV2, with D possibly TRBD1 on 5 matching bases. Germline loops: CDR1 SNHLY, CDR2 FYNNEI. CDR3 length equals 14 residues. The V and J ends lost 4 bases and 4 bases respectively, with 12 bases between them. CDR3 in DNA: TGTGCCAGCAGTGTGGGCAGGGTGGCAGATACGCAGTATTTT. Its protein is CASSVGRVADTQYF.

The gene calls are TRBV5-1 and TRBJ2-5; D may be TRBD2 (7 bases). This CDR3 has 15 amino acids. V was pared by 0 bases and J by 5 bases, with 14 bases between. In germline, CDR1 is SGHRS, CDR2 YFSETQ. The CDR3 loop reads CASSLAPGGLETQYF. CDR3 DNA: TGCGCCAGCAGCTTGGCCCCGGGGGGCCTGGAGACCCAGTACTTC. Filled out from reference TRBV5-1 and TRBJ2-5, the complete variable domain reads KAGVTQTPRYLIKTRGQQVTLSCSPISGHRSVSWYQQTPGQGLQFLFEYFSETQRNKGNFPGRFSGRQFSNSRSEMNVSTLELGDSALYLCASSLAPGGLETQYFGPGTRLLVL.

This clonotype was picked up one time. The rearrangement joins TRBV2 to TRBJ2-6; the match to TRBD2 covers 10 bases. This CDR3 has 17 residues. The V gene's germline CDR1 is SNHLY and CDR2 FYNNEI. The V segment lost 4 bases and the J segment 2 bases; nucleotides outside the gene matches: 5. The CDR3 reads CASSGLAGVAGANVLTF. CDR3 in DNA: TGTGCCAGCAGTGGGCTAGCGGGAGTGGCTGGGGCCAACGTCCTGACTTTC.

The chain is built from TRBV5-6 and TRBJ2-5; D unresolved. With 3 bases removed from V and 5 bases from J, the gap between germline ends came to 11 bases. From germline, CDR1 is SGHDT and CDR2 YYEEEE. This CDR3 has 13 amino acids. The CDR3 DNA sequence: TGTGCCAGCAGCTCCAGGAGTTGGGAGACCCAGTACTTC. This translates into CASSSRSWETQYF.

The gene calls are TRBV29-1 and TRBJ2-5; 7 positions match TRBD1. The CDR3 runs to 15 residues. Germline V lookup: CDR1 SQVTM, CDR2 ANQGSEA. With V trimmed by 0 bases and J by 5 bases, 9 bases remained unmatched. CDR3: CSVEDTTGTVETQYF. DNA for the CDR3: TGCAGCGTTGAAGACACGACAGGGACGGTGGAGACCCAGTACTTC.

This chain links TRBV7-9 with TRBJ2-5; no reliable D call. The CDR3 loop spans 13 amino acids. V gave up 1 base and J gave up 4 bases, with 7 bases separating them. Germline V CDR1 and CDR2: SEHNR, FQNEAQ (reference sequence). The CDR3 sequence is CASSLDQLETQYF. CDR3 in DNA: TGTGCCAGCAGCTTAGACCAGTTAGAGACCCAGTACTTC.

The chain joins TRBV3-1 to TRBJ2-6; D not certain. Germline V gives CDR1 LGHDT, CDR2 YNNKEL (reference sequence). The V gene lost 6 bases and the J gene lost 0 bases, with 6 bases spanning the gap. This CDR3 is 14 amino acids long. CDR3 loop: CASSPDSGANVLTF. CDR3 sequence (DNA): TGTGCCAGCAGTCCTGACTCTGGGGCCAACGTCCTGACTTTC. The variable domain in full, with the rest retrieved from reference TRBV3-1 and TRBJ2-6, is DTAVSQTPKYLVTQMGNDKSIKCEQNLGHDTMYWYKQDSKKFLKIMFSYNNKELIINETVPNRFSPKSPDKAHLNLHINSLELGDSAVYFCASSPDSGANVLTFGAGSRLTVL.

The chain employs TRBV6-6 and TRBJ1-5, with TRBD1 as a possible D gene (5 bases). The CDR3 is 15 amino acids. V was trimmed by 5 bases and J by 0 bases, leaving 11 bases between them. The germline V gene encodes CDR1 MNHNY and CDR2 SVGAGI (reference sequence). CDR3 nucleotide sequence: TGTGCCAGCAGTCCCGAGGGGTCTAGCAATCAGCCCCAGCATTTT. Protein product: CASSPEGSSNQPQHF.

V gene TRBV7-9 combines with J gene TRBJ1-2, with D possibly being TRBD1 (5 bases). With 8 bases removed from V and 8 bases from J, the gap between germline ends came to 9 bases. The germline CDR1 and CDR2 sequences are SEHNR and FQNEAQ (reference sequence). This CDR3 spans 10 amino acids. As DNA, the CDR3 is TGTGCCAGCGGGGCGGAAGGCTACACCTTC. Translated, it gives CASGAEGYTF.

The CDR3 reads CSVSGLRNTEAFF. CDR3 DNA sequence: TGCAGCGTTTCGGGACTGAGGAACACTGAAGCTTTCTTT. V is TRBV29-1 and J is TRBJ1-1; TRBD1 is a possible D gene (5 bases). The V end lost 5 bases, the J end lost 1 base, and 11 bases lay between the germline ends. This CDR3 region has 13 residues. Germline V gene lookup returns CDR1 SQVTM and CDR2 ANQGSEA.

V gene TRBV3-1 combines with J gene TRBJ1-2, with D tentatively TRBD1 (5 bases). From germline, CDR1 is LGHDT and CDR2 YNNKEL (reference sequence). V lost 1 base and J 7 bases, leaving 16 bases between the germline ends. CDR3 length equals 15 residues. The CDR3 protein is CASSQVSPQGGGYTF. For the CDR3, the DNA is TGTGCCAGCAGCCAAGTCTCCCCGCAGGGTGGTGGCTACACCTTC. The whole variable domain, remainder taken from reference TRBV3-1 and TRBJ1-2, is DTAVSQTPKYLVTQMGNDKSIKCEQNLGHDTMYWYKQDSKKFLKIMFSYNNKELIINETVPNRFSPKSPDKAHLNLHINSLELGDSAVYFCASSQVSPQGGGYTFGSGTRLTVV.

V and J are TRBV27 and TRBJ2-3, with no clear D. There are 13 residues in the CDR3. The germline V and J ends were trimmed by 7 bases and 3 bases, with 11 bases remaining between them. Germline V gene lookup returns CDR1 MNHEY and CDR2 SMNVEV (reference sequence). CDR3 bases: TGTGCCAGCACGGGCAGGCCGACAGATACGCAGTATTTT. Protein sequence: CASTGRPTDTQYF.

V usage is TRBV5-4 and J usage is TRBJ2-1; D might be TRBD2 (6 bases). This CDR3 contains 16 residues. Trimming took 4 bases from V and 0 from J, leaving 14 bases between them. The V gene's germline CDR1 is SGHNT and CDR2 YYREEE (reference sequence). The CDR3 nucleotides read TGTGCCAGCAGCGCCGGGGGATTGAGCTCCTACAATGAGCAGTTCTTC. Translation: CASSAGGLSSYNEQFF.

This chain links TRBV29-1 with TRBJ2-7; D is unresolved. Germline CDR1 SQVTM, CDR2 ANQGSEA. V was clipped by 4 bases and J by 3 bases, with 7 bases between them. The CDR3 extends over 11 amino acids. Here the CDR3 reads CSVVVGYEQYF. The CDR3 DNA reads as TGCAGCGTTGTAGTCGGCTACGAGCAGTACTTC.

The chain recombines TRBV20-1 with TRBJ2-1; weak D call: TRBD1 (5 bases). This CDR3 contains 15 residues. Germline CDR1 reads DFQATT; CDR2 reads SNEGSKA (reference sequence). V dropped 4 bases and J dropped 5 bases, with 18 bases sitting between them. The CDR3 region is CSAKAWEGANNEQFF. CDR3 coding DNA: TGCAGTGCTAAGGCTTGGGAAGGGGCCAACAATGAGCAGTTCTTC.

The chain joins TRBV5-1 to TRBJ2-3, with 13 bases aligning to TRBD2. V gave up 6 bases and J gave up 4 bases; unmatched junction bases: 5. CDR1 SGHRS and CDR2 YFSETQ come from the germline V gene. The length of the CDR3 is 15 residues. The CDR3 coding sequence is TGCGCCAGCAACAAAGGGACTAGCGGGGCAGATACGCAGTATTTT. This codes for CASNKGTSGADTQYF.